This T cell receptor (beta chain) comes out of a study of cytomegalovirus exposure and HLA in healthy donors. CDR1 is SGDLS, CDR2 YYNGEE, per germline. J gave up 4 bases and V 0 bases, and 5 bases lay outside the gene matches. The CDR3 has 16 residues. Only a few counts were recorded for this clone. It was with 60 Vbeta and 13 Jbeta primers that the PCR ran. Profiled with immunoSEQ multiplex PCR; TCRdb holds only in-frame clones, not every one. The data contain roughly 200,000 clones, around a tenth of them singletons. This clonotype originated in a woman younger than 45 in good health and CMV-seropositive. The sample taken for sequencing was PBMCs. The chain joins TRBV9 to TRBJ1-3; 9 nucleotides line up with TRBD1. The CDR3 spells CASSVAGTGTGNTIYF. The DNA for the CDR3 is TGTGCCAGCAGCGTAGCGGGGACAGGGACGGGAAACACCATATATTTT.